The rows below give T cell receptor beta chains drawn from one sample of a study of PD-1 blockade in classical Hodgkin lymphoma. Generated by immunoSEQ multiplex PCR, the TCRdb table keeps only in-frame clones and is missing some. This sample has nearly 100,000 clones; approximately 83% occur once, and the top ten carry 10% to 15%. The starting material was peripheral blood mononuclear cells (PBMCs), obtained at baseline. These receptors came from a human donor with classical Hodgkin lymphoma. CDR3s include the opening cysteine and the closing phenylalanine or tryptophan. A D gene is named only where the DNA matches it firmly. The size of a clone is reported for some rows only, either as once, few or many, or as a class for expanded clones.

clone_size: -
d_call: -
v_call: TRBV4-2
j_call: TRBJ2-4
cdr3_aa: CASSQDRGFGTKNIQYF
cdr3_nt: TGTGCCAGCAGCCAAGATAGGGGGTTCGGGACCAAAAACATTCAGTACTTC

clone_size: -
d_call: TRBD2
v_call: TRBV7-6
j_call: TRBJ2-1
cdr3_aa: CASSLERGRSNEQFF
cdr3_nt: TGTGCCAGCAGCTTAGAGCGCGGGAGATCGAATGAGCAGTTCTTC

clone_size: -
d_call: TRBD2
v_call: TRBV7-9
j_call: TRBJ2-7
cdr3_aa: CASSLGLAGGSYEQYF
cdr3_nt: TGTGCCAGCAGCTTGGGACTAGCGGGGGGGTCCTACGAGCAGTACTTC

clone_size: -
d_call: -
v_call: TRBV5-1
j_call: TRBJ2-5
cdr3_aa: CASSLTPRGNQETQYF
cdr3_nt: TGCGCCAGCAGCCTAACCCCTAGGGGAAACCAAGAGACCCAGTACTTC

clone_size: -
d_call: -
v_call: TRBV4-2
j_call: TRBJ2-2
cdr3_aa: CASSDPGRVNTGELFF
cdr3_nt: TGTGCCAGCAGCGACCCGGGACGGGTGAACACCGGGGAGCTGTTTTTT

clone_size: -
d_call: -
v_call: TRBV7-9
j_call: TRBJ2-5
cdr3_aa: CASSSLEETQYF
cdr3_nt: TGTGCCAGCAGCTCTCTTGAGGAGACCCAGTACTTC

clone_size: once
d_call: TRBD2
v_call: TRBV6-4
j_call: TRBJ2-1
cdr3_aa: CASSSSGITTYNEQFF
cdr3_nt: TGTGCCAGCAGTTCTAGCGGGATTACCACCTACAATGAGCAGTTCTTC

clone_size: -
d_call: -
v_call: TRBV28
j_call: TRBJ1-1
cdr3_aa: CASSQGISEAFF
cdr3_nt: TGTGCCAGCAGCCAGGGGATTTCTGAAGCTTTCTTT

clone_size: -
d_call: -
v_call: TRBV5-6
j_call: TRBJ2-3
cdr3_aa: CASSLGSNTQYF
cdr3_nt: TGTGCCAGCAGCTTGGGGTCAAATACGCAGTATTTT

clone_size: -
d_call: TRBD2
v_call: TRBV29-1
j_call: TRBJ2-7
cdr3_aa: CSATSDYEQYF
cdr3_nt: TGCAGCGCAACTAGCGACTACGAGCAGTACTTC

clone_size: -
d_call: -
v_call: TRBV11-2
j_call: TRBJ1-1
cdr3_aa: CASSPAGGSQTEAFF
cdr3_nt: TGTGCCAGCAGCCCAGCCGGGGGCAGTCAAACTGAAGCTTTCTTT

clone_size: few
d_call: TRBD1
v_call: TRBV18
j_call: TRBJ1-1
cdr3_aa: CASSSGTGGNTEAFF
cdr3_nt: TGTGCCAGCTCATCCGGGACAGGGGGGAACACTGAAGCTTTCTTT

clone_size: -
d_call: -
v_call: TRBV2
j_call: TRBJ1-5
cdr3_aa: CASRTAGSNQPQHF
cdr3_nt: TGTGCCAGCAGGACGGCGGGCAGCAATCAGCCCCAGCATTTT

clone_size: -
d_call: -
v_call: TRBV28
j_call: TRBJ2-3
cdr3_aa: CASSLTTDTQYF
cdr3_nt: TGTGCCAGCAGTTTAACCACAGATACGCAGTATTTT

clone_size: -
d_call: -
v_call: TRBV19
j_call: TRBJ1-1
cdr3_aa: CASRWGGSNTEAFF
cdr3_nt: TGTGCCAGTAGATGGGGAGGGTCGAACACTGAAGCTTTCTTT

clone_size: -
d_call: -
v_call: TRBV7-6
j_call: TRBJ1-3
cdr3_aa: CASSLEFRGGIGNTIYF
cdr3_nt: TGTGCCAGCAGCTTAGAATTTCGTGGCGGGATAGGAAACACCATATATTTT

clone_size: few
d_call: -
v_call: TRBV4-1
j_call: TRBJ2-7
cdr3_aa: CASSQDFEIQYF
cdr3_nt: TGCGCCAGCAGCCAAGATTTCGAGATCCAGTACTTC

clone_size: -
d_call: -
v_call: TRBV6-5
j_call: TRBJ1-2
cdr3_aa: CASSLEQTTGYTF
cdr3_nt: TGTGCCAGCAGTTTGGAACAGACGACCGGCTACACCTTC

clone_size: -
d_call: TRBD1
v_call: TRBV28
j_call: TRBJ2-7
cdr3_aa: CASSSRDRGRHEQYF
cdr3_nt: TGTGCCAGCAGTAGCCGGGACAGGGGGCGGCACGAGCAGTACTTC

clone_size: few
d_call: -
v_call: TRBV14
j_call: TRBJ1-2
cdr3_aa: CASSQDLGGYGYTF
cdr3_nt: TGTGCCAGCAGCCAAGATCTCGGAGGCTATGGCTACACCTTC

clone_size: -
d_call: -
v_call: TRBV5-1
j_call: TRBJ2-2
cdr3_aa: CASSLDTHTGELFF
cdr3_nt: TGCGCCAGCAGCTTGGACACCCACACCGGGGAGCTGTTTTTT

clone_size: few
d_call: -
v_call: TRBV5-6
j_call: TRBJ1-1
cdr3_aa: CASSYMNRGTEAFF
cdr3_nt: TGTGCCAGCAGCTATATGAATCGGGGTACTGAAGCTTTCTTT

clone_size: -
d_call: -
v_call: TRBV19
j_call: TRBJ1-2
cdr3_aa: CASSITETNYGYTF
cdr3_nt: TGTGCCAGTAGTATTACAGAGACTAACTATGGCTACACCTTC

clone_size: once
d_call: TRBD2
v_call: TRBV30
j_call: TRBJ2-5
cdr3_aa: CAWSGDGTSGRLSRETQYF
cdr3_nt: TGTGCCTGGAGTGGAGACGGGACTAGCGGGAGATTGTCGAGAGAGACCCAGTACTTC

clone_size: -
d_call: -
v_call: TRBV7-9
j_call: TRBJ2-1
cdr3_aa: CASSLSEQFF
cdr3_nt: TGTGCCAGCAGCTTAAGTGAGCAGTTCTTC

clone_size: -
d_call: -
v_call: TRBV10-3
j_call: TRBJ1-4
cdr3_aa: CAIKGSEANEKLFF
cdr3_nt: TGTGCCATCAAGGGGTCGGAGGCTAATGAAAAACTGTTTTTT

clone_size: -
d_call: TRBD1
v_call: TRBV27
j_call: TRBJ1-1
cdr3_aa: CATRSVGTGGMNTEAFF
cdr3_nt: TGTGCCACCCGTTCGGTCGGGACAGGGGGCATGAACACTGAAGCTTTCTTT

clone_size: -
d_call: TRBD2
v_call: TRBV10-3
j_call: TRBJ2-6
cdr3_aa: CAISDRRLAGGGANVLTF
cdr3_nt: TGTGCCATCAGTGACAGGCGACTAGCGGGAGGTGGGGCCAACGTCCTGACTTTC

clone_size: few
d_call: -
v_call: TRBV2
j_call: TRBJ1-1
cdr3_aa: CASAGSGVAEAFF
cdr3_nt: TGTGCCTCAGCAGGTTCGGGGGTTGCTGAAGCTTTCTTT

clone_size: -
d_call: -
v_call: TRBV19
j_call: TRBJ2-7
cdr3_aa: CASNPGGLGDEQYF
cdr3_nt: TGTGCCAGTAACCCAGGGGGACTAGGGGACGAGCAGTACTTC

clone_size: -
d_call: -
v_call: TRBV5-1
j_call: TRBJ2-7
cdr3_aa: CASSLDGTRTYEQYF
cdr3_nt: TGCGCCAGCAGCCTGGATGGGACTCGCACCTACGAGCAGTACTTC

clone_size: -
d_call: TRBD1
v_call: TRBV2
j_call: TRBJ2-2
cdr3_aa: CASTGTGAGELFF
cdr3_nt: TGTGCCAGCACCGGGACAGGGGCCGGGGAGCTGTTTTTT

clone_size: -
d_call: -
v_call: TRBV18
j_call: TRBJ2-5
cdr3_aa: CASSPRRAAEETQYF
cdr3_nt: TGTGCCAGCTCACCAAGGAGGGCGGCGGAAGAGACCCAGTACTTC

clone_size: -
d_call: -
v_call: TRBV18
j_call: TRBJ2-6
cdr3_aa: CASSPGEGANVLTF
cdr3_nt: TGTGCCAGCTCGCCGGGGGAGGGGGCCAACGTCCTGACTTTC

clone_size: -
d_call: TRBD1
v_call: TRBV27
j_call: TRBJ1-2
cdr3_aa: CASSAPGGFGGYTF
cdr3_nt: TGTGCCAGCAGTGCACCAGGGGGGTTCGGTGGCTACACCTTC

clone_size: -
d_call: TRBD1
v_call: TRBV6-1
j_call: TRBJ1-5
cdr3_aa: CASSGDRGQPQHF
cdr3_nt: TGTGCCAGCAGTGGGGACAGGGGCCAGCCCCAGCATTTT

clone_size: -
d_call: -
v_call: TRBV10-3
j_call: TRBJ2-3
cdr3_aa: CAISLQEGTDTQYF
cdr3_nt: TGTGCCATCAGCCTACAGGAGGGCACAGATACGCAGTATTTT

clone_size: -
d_call: TRBD1
v_call: TRBV18
j_call: TRBJ1-4
cdr3_aa: CASSPPTGVREKLFF
cdr3_nt: TGTGCCAGCTCACCCCCGACAGGGGTGAGGGAAAAACTGTTTTTT